This T cell receptor (beta chain) originates from a study of patients and donors after allogeneic stem cell transplantation. From the RT-PCR reads, TCRdb called clonotypes with MiXCR, one entry per CDR3 protein. In the table there are 400,000 to 500,000 distinct CDR3 sequences, approximately 16% of which are singletons. The CDR3 runs to 13 residues. The V and J ends lost 10 bases and 2 bases respectively, with 15 bases between them. The V gene's germline CDR1 is LNHNV and CDR2 YYDKDF (reference sequence). The sample was blood, either unsorted or a sorted T cell fraction (not recorded which). V usage is TRBV15 and J usage is TRBJ2-7; D may be TRBD1 (5 bases). This TCR derives from a human donor who was either an allogeneic HSCT recipient or a stem cell or donor lymphocyte infusion donor (not recorded which). It is not recorded whose cells these are; they may come from a transplant donor. This chain's CDR3 is CAITLGATYEQYF. The DNA for the CDR3 is TGTGCCATCACATTAGGGGCCACCTACGAGCAGTACTTC.